In this sample, the clone carrying this TCR beta chain turned up once. Original data processing: Amplifying reference gene primers gave estimates of nucleated cell counts. Clones were sequenced by immunoSEQ multiplex PCR, and TCRdb holds only the in-frame ones, with some missing. That table supplies the V and J calls and clone size; D and trimming were determined from the DNA. This table holds approximately 26,000 clones, 75% to 85% found once. The record originates from a study of blood T cell repertoires in COVID-19. Turning to the study itself: Samples came from the United States, Italy and Spain, spanning acute and convalescent COVID-19. Sources were T cells, B-cell-depleted T cells, or PBMCs; the material itself was cDNA or gDNA.

Germline V CDR1 and CDR2: SGHRS, YFSETQ. This CDR3 comprises 15 residues. V lost 4 bases, J lost 1 base, and 8 bases stayed unmatched. The chain links TRBV5-1 to TRBJ2-7; 7 bases are a match to TRBD1. The sequenced sample consisted of peripheral blood. The sequence came from an older man with active or convalescent COVID-19. The CDR3 loop reads CASSRGTVESYEQYF. In DNA form, the CDR3 reads TGCGCCAGCAGCCGAGGGACAGTAGAATCCTACGAGCAGTACTTC. Based on the CDR3 plus reference TRBV5-1 and TRBJ2-7, the full variable domain is KAGVTQTPRYLIKTRGQQVTLSCSPISGHRSVSWYQQTPGQGLQFLFEYFSETQRNKGNFPGRFSGRQFSNSRSEMNVSTLELGDSALYLCASSRGTVESYEQYFGPGTRLTVT.